This T cell receptor (beta chain) is drawn from a study of long-term antiretroviral therapy in people with HIV. General study results and limits: Diversity went up after ART and still fell short of transplant donor controls. Information on adherence to ART, viral resistance or therapy changes was unavailable. HIV repertoires spanned narrower CDR3 length ranges than controls.

Germline assignment: CDR1 SGHRS and CDR2 YFSETQ. The length of the CDR3 is 15 residues. Trimming left V 0 bases short and J 5 bases short, with 14 bases between. Runs used v3.0 of the immunoSEQ assay and were done at survey level. It was about 40,000-55,000 T-cell genomes per sample that sequencing targeted. This table comes from immunoSEQ multiplex PCR, and its TCRdb copy is limited to in-frame clones, with some not included. The sample contains about 24,000 clones, 87% of which appear only once. To note about this clone: Its antigen is currently unknown.

This sequence joins TRBV5-1 and TRBJ2-5, with a possible D match to TRBD1 (5 bases). The sequence came from a man aged 50-60 years with HIV. The sample in question was unsorted PBMCs, obtained 1.8 years before starting antiretroviral therapy. The CDR3 DNA reads TGCGCCAGCAGCTTGGATCCCCAGGGATGGGAGACCCAGTACTTC. Translated, it gives CASSLDPQGWETQYF.